The present T cell receptor (beta chain) was sequenced within a study of cytomegalovirus exposure and HLA in healthy donors. General study points: The classifier was said to identify cytomegalovirus status with high specificity and sensitivity.

The V end was cut by 3 bases, the J end by 4 bases, with 9 bases between. CDR1 is MRHNA, CDR2 SNTAGT, per germline. The CDR3 sequence is 13 residues long. Healthy individuals who donated bone marrow served as the donors. 13 Jbeta primers and 60 Vbeta primers were used for the PCR. Assay: immunoSEQ multiplex PCR; the TCRdb copy retains only in-frame clones and omits some. The top ten clones hold around 8.6% of a sample with a few hundred thousand clones, about 86% of them seen once. Note on this clone: What it binds is not known.

Specimen: PBMCs. This receptor was taken from a woman aged 60-75 years in good health and CMV-seropositive. The rearrangement uses TRBV6-4 and TRBJ1-1; D gene uncertain. CDR3 sequence: CASSERRGTEAFF. CDR3 DNA: TGTGCCAGCAGTGAACGCAGAGGCACTGAAGCTTTCTTT.